The source of this TCR beta chain is a study of T cell repertoires in cytomegalovirus infection. Study details: Well-studied HLA-B-restricted CMV epitopes were used in the study alongside recently identified HLA-C-restricted ones. Shared public TCR beta signatures pointed to both CMV infection and a matching HLA type.

At least ten counts were recorded for this clonotype. What it binds is unknown. Whole-study findings and limits: It was HLA-C-restricted CMV-specific TCR beta clonotypes that dominated the response ex vivo. CMV carriers having the relevant HLA were flagged by cumulative public TCR beta family frequency.

CDR1 and CDR2 (germline): SEHNR, FQNEAQ (reference sequence). V dropped 5 bases and J dropped 2 bases, with 12 bases sitting between them. This CDR3 region has 14 residues. In TCRdb, the reads were re-called with MiXCR into one record per CDR3 protein. The sample consists of about 310,000 distinct CDR3 sequences, 20% to 30% of them appearing once. The clonotype comes from a human donor in good health (CMV status not recorded). Some clones in this sample may be carry-over from other donors' samples. This chain joins TRBV7-9 and TRBJ1-2; D unresolved. The source material was cultured PBMCs, sampled from culture after CMV antigen stimulation. CDR3: CASSAPENNYGYTF. The CDR3 DNA follows: TGTGCCAGCAGCGCGCCTGAAAACAACTATGGCTACACCTTC.